The 27 T cell receptor beta chains below were found in one sample sequenced in a study of T cells after yellow fever vaccination. TCRdb re-analysed the 5' RACE reads in MiXCR, keeping a single row per CDR3 protein. The repertoire includes about 580,000 distinct CDR3 sequences, about 17% of them detected once, and roughly 17% sits in the top ten. The material sequenced was PBMCs, taken less than 6 days after the first yellow fever vaccination. These receptors were obtained from a man between 18 and 29 years old who received the YFV17D yellow fever vaccine.

This rearrangement joins TRBV14 to TRBJ2-7; 10 nucleotides agree with TRBD1. Germline trimming cut 5 bases from V and 3 bases from J; bases unmatched to any gene: 7. Germline values: CDR1 SGHDN, CDR2 FVKESK. CDR3 length equals 15 residues. As DNA, the CDR3 is TGTGCCAGCAGCGCCGGGACAGGGGCTAGCTACGAGCAGTACTTC. This translates into CASSAGTGASYEQYF.

The J gene is TRBJ2-5, the V gene TRBV7-2; no reliable D call. Germline V gene lookup returns CDR1 SGHTA and CDR2 FQGNSA. V lost 1 base to trimming and J lost 4 bases, with 10 bases between them. The CDR3 runs 14 residues. Here the CDR3 reads CASSLGTWAETQYF. For the CDR3, the DNA is TGTGCCAGCAGCTTAGGGACCTGGGCAGAGACCCAGTACTTC.

The chain joins TRBV12-3 or TRBV12-4 to TRBJ2-5; D uncertain. The CDR3 is 12 amino acids. Trimming cost V 3 bases and J 1 base, with 3 bases left between them. Written as DNA, the CDR3 is TGTGCCAGCAGTTTTCTCCAAGAGACCCAGTACTTC. Its protein product is CASSFLQETQYF.

This clonotype was found a few times. V gene TRBV7-9 combines with J gene TRBJ2-1; D is possibly TRBD1 (6 bases). Trimming stripped 1 base from V and 4 bases from J, with 14 bases between. This CDR3 has 16 residues. Per the germline V gene, CDR1 is SEHNR and CDR2 is FQNEAQ (reference sequence). The CDR3 DNA is TGTGCCAGCAGCTTAGTAGGTTCGACAGGTTACAATGAGCAGTTCTTC. It yields the protein CASSLVGSTGYNEQFF.

V usage is TRBV5-4 and J usage is TRBJ1-2; 8 nucleotides match TRBD1. The germline CDR1 and CDR2 sequences are SGHNT and YYREEE (reference sequence). The length of the CDR3 is 15 residues. V gave up 5 bases and J gave up 3 bases; unmatched junction bases: 9. The chain's CDR3 is CASREGTGDYYGYTF. The CDR3 coding sequence is TGTGCCAGCAGGGAAGGGACAGGCGATTACTATGGCTACACCTTC.

The chain is built from TRBV5-5 and TRBJ2-1; 7 nucleotides line up with TRBD1. Germline CDR1 is SGHKS and CDR2 is YYEKEE (reference sequence). V trimming: 2 bases; J trimming: 7 bases; junction bases outside the gene matches: 9. The CDR3 spans 15 residues. The DNA of the CDR3 is TGTGCCAGCAGCTTCGGGACAGTTCCGGTTAATGAGCAGTTCTTC. It specifies CASSFGTVPVNEQFF.

CDR3 region: CSAYRTGGGEQYF. CDR3 bases: TGCAGTGCTTACAGGACAGGGGGCGGCGAGCAGTACTTC. The chain employs TRBV20-1 and TRBJ2-7; 11 bases are a match to TRBD1. Trimming removed 5 bases from V and 6 bases from J; junction bases left unmatched: 6. Germline lookup yields CDR1 DFQATT and CDR2 SNEGSKA (reference sequence). The CDR3 length is 13 residues.

The chain links TRBV5-1 to TRBJ1-2; D perhaps matches TRBD1 (5 bases). Germline V lookup: CDR1 SGHRS, CDR2 YFSETQ. This CDR3 is built from 15 residues. Trimming took off 3 bases at V and 8 bases at J, with 20 bases between the two ends. The CDR3 DNA sequence: TGCGCCAGCAGCTCCGGGTCGGGCAGGGCCCGCGGCTACACCTTC. This gives the protein CASSSGSGRARGYTF.

This clonotype was picked up a small number of times. The genes are TRBV7-8 and TRBJ1-1; a weak D match, TRBD1 (5 bases). The germline V gene encodes CDR1 SGHVS and CDR2 FQNEAQ. The V and J ends lost 0 bases and 1 base respectively, with 9 bases between them. The CDR3 is 15 residues long. This CDR3 is CASSLAQGGNTEAFF. In DNA form, the CDR3 reads TGTGCCAGCAGCTTAGCGCAGGGCGGGAACACTGAAGCTTTCTTT.

This clonotype showed up just a few times. This sequence joins TRBV5-1 and TRBJ2-5, with D maybe TRBD2 (5 bases). This CDR3 region has 17 residues. The V end lost 0 bases, the J end lost 1 base, and 16 bases lay between the germline ends. Germline-derived CDR1 and CDR2 are SGHRS and YFSETQ. The CDR3 loop reads CASSLGSFGVTQETQYF. The CDR3 DNA reads as TGCGCCAGCAGCTTGGGTAGCTTCGGGGTAACCCAAGAGACCCAGTACTTC.

This clonotype has ten or more counts. The rearrangement links TRBV29-1 to TRBJ2-5; the D is unclear. The CDR3 runs 13 residues. V lost 6 bases and J lost 1, with 12 bases in between. Germline V gives CDR1 SQVTM, CDR2 ANQGSEA. The DNA for the CDR3 is TGCAGCGTGTCGACCCAGGCCCAAGAGACCCAGTACTTC. It translates to CSVSTQAQETQYF.

This clonotype was counted at least ten times. The chain is built from TRBV7-2 and TRBJ1-2, with 7 nucleotides matching TRBD1. The germline CDR1 and CDR2 sequences are SGHTA and FQGNSA. The CDR3 runs 15 residues. V lost 7 bases and J lost 2; bases outside the gene matches: 10. CDR3 sequence (DNA): TGTGCCAGCACCAACACCCTACAGGGGAACTATGGCTACACCTTC. This encodes CASTNTLQGNYGYTF.

Concerning this clonotype: Only one base separates this from a far larger clonotype, so it likely reflects a read error. This sequence joins TRBV7-9 and TRBJ2-3, with D possibly being TRBD2 (6 bases). There are 15 residues in the CDR3. Germline V gene data show CDR1 as SEHNR and CDR2 as FQNEAQ (reference sequence). V was cut by 1 base and J by 1 base, with 9 bases left in between. For the CDR3, the DNA is TGTGCCAGCAGCTTAGGTGTAGCGGGCACAGATACGCAGTATTTT. It encodes CASSLGVAGTDTQYF. Full variable domain (rest looked up from reference TRBV7-9 and TRBJ2-3): DTGVSQNPRHKITKRGQNVTFRCDPISEHNRLYWYRQTLGQGPEFLTYFQNEAQLEKSRLLSDRFSAERPKGSFSTLEIQRTEQGDSAMYLCASSLGVAGTDTQYFGPGTRLTVL.

The V and J genes are TRBV7-3 and TRBJ2-7; TRBD2 is a possible D gene (6 bases). This CDR3 is 14 amino acids long. Germline CDR1 and CDR2: SGHTA and FQGTGA. V dropped 2 bases and J dropped 3 bases, with 11 bases sitting between them. The CDR3 here is CASSLGGDIYEQYV. The CDR3 DNA is TGTGCCAGCAGCTTAGGAGGGGATATCTACGAGCAGTACGTC.

In this sample, this clonotype turned up a few times. The J gene is TRBJ2-1, the V gene TRBV6-1; D is unresolved. The germline gives CDR1 MNHNS, CDR2 SASEGT. This CDR3 is 13 amino acids long. V dropped 6 bases and J dropped 4 bases, with 10 bases sitting between them. The CDR3 coding sequence is TGTGCCAGCAGAACAGAATATTACAATGAGCAGTTCTTC. It translates to CASRTEYYNEQFF.

The V and J genes are TRBV20-1 and TRBJ2-2; D remains ambiguous. There are 14 residues in the CDR3. V shed 2 bases and J shed 4 bases, with 11 bases lying between them. Germline CDR1 reads DFQATT; CDR2 reads SNEGSKA (reference sequence). CDR3 residues: CSARRPLPTGELFF. CDR3 DNA sequence: TGCAGTGCTAGACGACCCCTTCCCACCGGGGAGCTGTTTTTT.

This chain links TRBV12-3 or TRBV12-4 with TRBJ1-4; unclear D gene. The V gene lost 0 bases and the J gene lost 5 bases, with 10 bases spanning the gap. The CDR3 consists of 15 residues. The CDR3 loop reads CASSLAPGGNEKLFF. The CDR3 DNA follows: TGTGCCAGCAGTTTAGCGCCAGGTGGGAATGAAAAACTGTTTTTT.

This clonotype was picked up a small number of times. The J gene is TRBJ1-2, the V gene TRBV11-2, with 8 bases aligning to TRBD1. CDR1 is SGHAT, CDR2 FQNNGV, per germline. The length of the CDR3 is 19 residues. V was clipped by 5 bases and J by 4 bases; unmatched bases: 21. CDR3 DNA sequence: TGTGCCAGCAGCACAAGGCCCCGACAGGGGATTCCGGCGGGCTATGGCTACACCTTC. Translated: CASSTRPRQGIPAGYGYTF.

This clonotype was seen more than once but under ten times. The chain uses TRBV15 and TRBJ2-2; tentatively, D is TRBD1 (6 bases). The CDR3 consists of 16 residues. Germline CDR1 and CDR2: LNHNV and YYDKDF (reference sequence). V dropped 3 bases and J dropped 4 bases, with 15 bases sitting between them. Here the CDR3 reads CATSRRTGSGTGELFF. The CDR3 coding sequence is TGTGCCACCAGCAGGAGAACAGGGTCGGGCACCGGGGAGCTGTTTTTT.

The table lists this clonotype with many counts. The chain carries TRBV12-3 or TRBV12-4 and TRBJ1-2; D is ambiguous. V was pared by 7 bases and J by 5 bases, with 14 bases between. The CDR3 runs to 13 residues. CDR3 DNA sequence: TGTGCCAGCACTCCTTCGGGGTTTTATGGCTACACCTTC. It translates to CASTPSGFYGYTF.

This clonotype came up a few times. The chain joins TRBV7-6 to TRBJ1-1; possible D gene TRBD1, 5 bases. V was trimmed by 3 bases and J by 3 bases, leaving 20 bases between them. Germline lookup yields CDR1 SGHVS and CDR2 FNYEAQ. This CDR3 has 17 residues. CDR3 residues: CASSFAPFNRGDTEAFF. The CDR3 nucleotides read TGTGCCAGCAGCTTTGCCCCGTTTAACAGAGGGGACACTGAAGCTTTCTTT.

The genes are TRBV20-1 and TRBJ2-7, with TRBD1 identical over 11 bases. The trim removed 5 bases at V and 7 bases at J, leaving 16 bases unmatched. Germline CDR1 DFQATT, CDR2 SNEGSKA (reference sequence). The CDR3 sequence is 16 residues long. In DNA, the CDR3 is TGCAGTGCTTCACCAAGGGACAGGGGGTCTCGGTTGGAGCAGTACTTC. Its protein product is CSASPRDRGSRLEQYF.

This rearrangement joins TRBV6-5 to TRBJ2-1; perhaps TRBD1 as D (6 bases). V shed 4 bases and J shed 8 bases, with 15 bases lying between them. The germline CDR1 and CDR2 sequences are MNHEY and SVGAGI. This CDR3 comprises 14 residues. CDR3 sequence (DNA): TGTGCCAGCAGTTCTCACAGGGTTGATGATGAGCAGTTCTTC. It is translated as CASSSHRVDDEQFF.

This clonotype was picked up one time. The chain recombines TRBV20-1 with TRBJ1-5; TRBD1 agrees at 9 bases. From germline, CDR1 is DFQATT and CDR2 SNEGSKA (reference sequence). V dropped 5 bases and J dropped 3; count of bases not matched to a gene: 11. The CDR3 runs to 16 residues. Here the CDR3 reads CSAPTGGFIPNQPQHF. The CDR3 bases are TGCAGTGCTCCGACAGGGGGGTTTATCCCCAATCAGCCCCAGCATTTT.

This clonotype was seen a handful of times. The gene calls are TRBV12-3 or TRBV12-4 and TRBJ2-5, with D perhaps given as TRBD1 or TRBD2 (5 bases each). Trimming took 4 bases from V and 2 from J, leaving 17 bases between them. This CDR3 has 16 residues. CDR3 amino acids: CASSSGTGPIQETQYF. In nucleotides, the CDR3 is TGTGCCAGCAGTTCGGGGACGGGGCCGATACAAGAGACCCAGTACTTC.

The chain employs TRBV7-2 and TRBJ1-2; D gene ambiguous. Per germline, CDR1 SGHTA and CDR2 FQGNSA. The length of the CDR3 is 11 residues. V lost 4 bases and J lost 4, with 4 bases in between. The CDR3 loop reads CASSSPYGYTF. The CDR3 bases are TGTGCCAGCAGCTCCCCCTATGGCTACACCTTC.

In its sample, this clonotype was seen a few times. This chain connects TRBV24-1 to TRBJ2-5; 8 positions match TRBD1. The ends lost 4 bases at V and 4 bases at J; junction bases unmatched: 7. CDR1 is KGHDR and CDR2 is SFDVKD in the germline V gene. The length of the CDR3 is 15 residues. The CDR3 sequence: CATSDSGQGGETQYF. The CDR3 DNA is TGTGCCACCAGTGACTCCGGACAGGGAGGAGAGACCCAGTACTTC.